Listed below are T cell receptor beta chains from one sample, sequenced in a study of OX40 agonist ivuxolimab in advanced cancers. Using immunoSEQ multiplex PCR, the repertoire was profiled, and TCRdb retains in-frame clones only, with some absent. In the table there are approximately 86,000 clones, just over 90% of which are singletons. The sample consisted of CD4+ or CD8+ T cells sorted from blood, taken in a trial of the OX40 agonist ivuxolimab. The receptors shown here come from an adult with an advanced solid tumor such as melanoma, head and neck, liver or kidney cancer. The CDR3 runs from the conserved cysteine through the conserved F or W. The D gene is left open where the match is weak. Not every row has a clone size; where given, it reads once, few, many or a size class.

V	size	J	D	CDR3	DNA
TRBV18	-	TRBJ2-3	-	CASSPQLNYRTDTQYF	TGTGCCAGCTCACCACAACTTAACTACCGCACAGATACGCAGTATTTT
TRBV7-9	-	TRBJ2-2	-	CASSLFSNTGELFF	TGTGCCAGCAGCTTATTTTCGAACACCGGGGAGCTGTTTTTT
TRBV18	-	TRBJ2-7	-	CASSPGLPRYEQYF	TGTGCCAGCTCACCCGGACTCCCTCGGTACGAGCAGTACTTC
TRBV5-6	once	TRBJ2-7	-	CASSLGRRVYEQYF	TGTGCCAGCAGCTTGGGGCGGAGGGTCTACGAGCAGTACTTC
TRBV7-9	-	TRBJ2-1	TRBD2	CASSPPGSGNYNEQFF	TGTGCCAGCAGCCCCCCGGGGAGCGGGAACTACAATGAGCAGTTCTTC
TRBV15	-	TRBJ1-1	-	CATSRGPFSGTEAFF	TGTGCCACCAGCAGAGGGCCTTTCAGTGGTACTGAAGCTTTCTTT
TRBV2	-	TRBJ2-3	TRBD2	CASSPGRGTDTQYF	TGTGCCAGCAGCCCCGGGAGGGGCACAGATACGCAGTATTTT
TRBV7-3	-	TRBJ2-1	-	CASSSVQGGYNEQFF	TGTGCCAGCAGTTCTGTCCAGGGGGGCTACAATGAGCAGTTCTTC
TRBV28	-	TRBJ2-7	TRBD2	CASSLEAGIYEQYF	TGTGCCAGCAGTCTTGAAGCGGGAATCTACGAGCAGTACTTC
TRBV5-1	-	TRBJ2-5	TRBD2	CASSPGLAGETQYF	TGCGCCAGCAGCCCAGGACTAGCGGGAGAGACCCAGTACTTC
TRBV28	few	TRBJ1-5	-	CASRLSRVQPQHF	TGTGCCAGCAGACTCTCACGGGTTCAGCCCCAGCATTTT
TRBV7-2	-	TRBJ1-3	-	CASSPSSRNTIYF	TGTGCCAGCAGCCCAAGTTCTCGTAACACCATATATTTT
TRBV5-1	-	TRBJ2-3	TRBD2	CASSLFSGDGWDTQYF	TGCGCCAGCAGCTTGTTCAGCGGGGATGGTTGGGATACGCAGTATTTT
TRBV11-1	few	TRBJ1-2	-	CASSSGLTPVYTF	TGTGCCAGCAGCTCTGGACTAACCCCGGTCTACACCTTC
TRBV19	-	TRBJ1-1	-	CVSTGTEAFF	TGTGTCAGTACGGGCACTGAAGCTTTCTTT
TRBV7-6	-	TRBJ2-5	-	CASSSGHRETQYF	TGTGCCAGCAGTTCGGGACATCGAGAGACCCAGTACTTC
TRBV5-1	-	TRBJ2-3	-	CASRGRKSTDTQYF	TGCGCCAGCAGAGGGCGGAAGAGCACAGATACGCAGTATTTT
TRBV19	-	TRBJ2-7	-	CASSTLRESSYEQYF	TGTGCCAGTAGTACCCTCCGGGAAAGCTCCTACGAGCAGTACTTC
TRBV5-6	-	TRBJ2-3	TRBD2	CASSSKVAGEFTDTQYF	TGTGCCAGCAGCAGTAAAGTAGCGGGGGAATTTACGGATACGCAGTATTTT
TRBV11-2	-	TRBJ2-7	-	CASSRLGPRGRQYF	TGTGCCAGCAGCCGCCTAGGGCCCCGCGGACGGCAGTACTTC
TRBV5-4	-	TRBJ2-3	TRBD1	CASSRGQGDGTDTQYF	TGTGCCAGCAGCCGCGGACAGGGCGATGGGACAGATACGCAGTATTTT
TRBV4-2	-	TRBJ2-3	-	CASSQVNADTQYF	TGTGCCAGCAGCCAAGTTAATGCAGATACGCAGTATTTT
TRBV5-4	-	TRBJ2-2	-	CASSGGKTTAGELFF	TGTGCCAGCAGCGGGGGGAAGACAACCGCCGGGGAGCTGTTTTTT
TRBV9	-	TRBJ2-1	TRBD2	CASSAPTSGRLPYNEQFF	TGTGCCAGCAGCGCACCCACTAGCGGACGCTTACCCTACAATGAGCAGTTCTTC
TRBV5-1	-	TRBJ2-5	-	CASSLGGGAEETQYF	TGCGCCAGCAGCTTGGGGGGGGGCGCCGAAGAGACCCAGTACTTC
TRBV29-1	-	TRBJ2-5	-	CSVARVGGQETQYF	TGCAGCGTTGCTCGTGTGGGTGGACAAGAGACCCAGTACTTC
TRBV7-8	-	TRBJ1-2	TRBD1	CASSLATGGNRGGYTF	TGTGCCAGCAGCTTAGCTACAGGGGGCAATCGAGGTGGCTACACCTTC
TRBV14	once	TRBJ2-7	-	CASSVHSGSYEQYF	TGTGCCAGCAGCGTCCACAGCGGATCCTACGAGCAGTACTTC
TRBV27	-	TRBJ2-7	TRBD2	CASSYSSGAYEQYF	TGTGCCAGCAGTTATTCTAGCGGAGCCTACGAGCAGTACTTC
TRBV7-2	-	TRBJ2-7	-	CASSLVRGYEQYF	TGTGCCAGCAGCTTAGTGCGCGGCTACGAGCAGTACTTC
TRBV4-3	-	TRBJ2-7	TRBD2	CASSQYSGRDEQYF	TGCGCCAGCAGCCAGTATAGCGGGAGGGACGAGCAGTACTTC
TRBV29-1	-	TRBJ2-7	-	CSVGSGVSSYEQYF	TGCAGCGTTGGGAGCGGAGTGAGCTCCTACGAGCAGTACTTC
TRBV28	-	TRBJ2-2	-	CASSLFGNLNTGELFF	TGTGCCAGCAGTTTATTCGGGAACCTGAACACCGGGGAGCTGTTTTTT
TRBV14	-	TRBJ2-7	-	CASSQEHGGPYEQYF	TGTGCCAGCAGCCAAGAGCACGGGGGACCCTACGAGCAGTACTTC
TRBV15	-	TRBJ2-5	-	CATSRLEVAETQYF	TGTGCCACCAGCAGACTAGAGGTGGCGGAGACCCAGTACTTC
TRBV27	-	TRBJ1-3	TRBD1	CASSLQGDPGNTIYF	TGTGCCAGCAGTTTACAGGGGGACCCTGGAAACACCATATATTTT
TRBV18	-	TRBJ2-7	TRBD1	CASSPKGQGAYEQYF	TGTGCCAGCTCACCAAAAGGACAGGGGGCCTACGAGCAGTACTTC
TRBV5-1	few	TRBJ2-1	-	CASSLDGDNYNEQFF	TGCGCCAGCAGCTTGGATGGGGACAACTACAATGAGCAGTTCTTC
TRBV21-1	-	TRBJ2-1	-	CASSKKKGGSFF	TGTGCCAGCAGCAAAAAAAAGGGGGGTTCGTTCTTC
TRBV4-3	-	TRBJ1-4	-	CASSETWVSNEKLFF	TGCGCCAGCAGCGAAACCTGGGTCTCTAATGAAAAACTGTTTTTT
TRBV2	-	TRBJ2-1	TRBD2	CASSSSGSSYNEQFF	TGTGCCAGCAGTTCAAGCGGGAGCTCCTACAATGAGCAGTTCTTC
TRBV5-1	-	TRBJ2-1	-	CASSLKGQGSYNEQFF	TGCGCCAGCAGCTTGAAAGGTCAGGGCTCCTACAATGAGCAGTTCTTC